This TCR beta chain was retrieved from a study of T cells in Graves' hyperthyroidism and ophthalmopathy. TCR beta CDR3 regions were amplified from RNA. First-round RT-PCR of the TCR CDR3 relied on the HTBI primer set. TCRdb re-called the multiplex PCR reads through MiXCR, storing one row per CDR3 protein. The sample carries about 740,000 distinct CDR3 sequences, approximately 15% recorded once. Losses at the gene ends were 1 base for V and 7 bases for J; bases not matched to a gene: 8. Looked up from germline, CDR1 is MGHRA and CDR2 is YSYEKL. The CDR3 extends over 15 amino acids. Graves' hyperthyroidism is called stable when ophthalmopathy does not progress within 18 months.

The V gene is TRBV4-1, the J gene TRBJ2-5; TRBD2 aligns across 8 bases. This TCR derives from a woman younger than 35 with Graves' hyperthyroidism. The sequenced sample consisted of blood. The DNA for the CDR3 is TGCGCCAGCAGCCAAGTTCCAGCGGGAGACTCGACCCAGTACTTC. This translates into CASSQVPAGDSTQYF.